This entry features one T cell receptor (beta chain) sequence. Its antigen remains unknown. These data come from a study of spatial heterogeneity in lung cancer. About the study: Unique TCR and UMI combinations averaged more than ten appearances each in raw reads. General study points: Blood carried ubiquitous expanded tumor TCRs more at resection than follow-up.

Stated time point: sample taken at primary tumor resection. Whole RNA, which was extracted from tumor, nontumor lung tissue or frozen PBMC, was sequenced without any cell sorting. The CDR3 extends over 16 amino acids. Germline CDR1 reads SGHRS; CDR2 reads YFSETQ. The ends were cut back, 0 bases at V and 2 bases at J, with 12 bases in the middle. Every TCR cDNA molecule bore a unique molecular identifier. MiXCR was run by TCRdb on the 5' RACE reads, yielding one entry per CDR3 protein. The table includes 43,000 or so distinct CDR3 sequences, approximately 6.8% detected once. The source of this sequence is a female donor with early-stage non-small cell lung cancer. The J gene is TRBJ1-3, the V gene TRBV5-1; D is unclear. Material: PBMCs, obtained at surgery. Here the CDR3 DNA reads TGCGCCAGCAGCTTGGCCGGCCCGGATGCTGGAAACACCATATATTTT. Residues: CASSLAGPDAGNTIYF.